These 24 T cell receptor beta chains originate from one sample sequenced in a study of blood T cell repertoires in COVID-19. Produced via immunoSEQ multiplex PCR; TCRdb's table is partial and in-frame only. This repertoire shows 150,000 to 180,000 clones, roughly 85% found once; its top ten account for roughly 8%. The sample was peripheral blood. Every receptor here comes from an older woman with COVID-19, enrolled during active disease.

This clone was counted once. CDR3 DNA: TGTGCCAGCAGGGGGCCGACAGGACCTGAAGCTTTCTTT. It specifies CASRGPTGPEAFF. The V gene is TRBV19, the J gene TRBJ1-1, with 8 nucleotides matching TRBD1. Germline V gene sequence: CDR1 LNHDA, CDR2 SQIVND (reference sequence). V shed 9 bases, J shed 6 bases, and the junction held 9 bases outside the gene matches. The length of the CDR3 is 13 residues.

The chain couples TRBV11-3 to TRBJ2-1, with D possibly matching TRBD1 (6 bases). The CDR3 loop spans 15 amino acids. Trimming took off 1 base at V and 4 bases at J, with 11 bases between the two ends. The germline V gene encodes CDR1 SGHNT and CDR2 YENEEA. For the CDR3, the DNA is TGTGCCAGCAGCTTAGCCGGACAGTATTACAATGAGCAGTTCTTC. Translating gives CASSLAGQYYNEQFF. Filled out from reference TRBV11-3 and TRBJ2-1, the complete variable domain reads EAGVVQSPRYKIIEKKQPVAFWCNPISGHNTLYWYLQNLGQGPELLIRYENEEAVDDSQLPKDRFSAERLKGVDSTLKIQPAELGDSAVYLCASSLAGQYYNEQFFGPGTRLTVL.

This clone appeared a single time. The rearrangement uses TRBV6-5 and TRBJ1-4; TRBD1 agrees at 7 bases. V was clipped by 5 bases and J by 7 bases; unmatched bases: 10. The CDR3 runs to 15 residues. Germline V gene lookup returns CDR1 MNHEY and CDR2 SVGAGI. The CDR3 reads CASSPGRQGGEKLFF. In nucleotides, the CDR3 is TGTGCCAGCAGTCCCGGGAGACAGGGAGGTGAAAAACTGTTTTTT.

The chain combines TRBV5-1 with TRBJ2-1; 14 positions agree with TRBD2. CDR1 SGHRS and CDR2 YFSETQ come from the germline V gene. V was clipped by 6 bases and J by 5 bases; unmatched bases: 7. The CDR3 length is 16 residues. In DNA, the CDR3 is TGCGCCAGCACCGCCGGACTAGCGGGAGGCAACAATGAGCAGTTCTTC. Its translation: CASTAGLAGGNNEQFF.

The J gene is TRBJ1-5, the V gene TRBV21-1; the D segment call TRBD1 is taken from the table without a DNA check. TRBV21-1 is an annotated pseudogene. There are 15 residues in the CDR3. The CDR3: CASSWTGGGNQPQHF. In DNA form, the CDR3 reads TGTGCCAGCAGCTGGACAGGGGGCGGCAATCAGCCCCAGCATTTT.

The chain joins TRBV6-5 to TRBJ2-5; D may be TRBD2 (5 bases). Germline values: CDR1 MNHEY, CDR2 SVGAGI. The CDR3 is 12 amino acids. The germline V and J ends were trimmed by 8 bases and 0 bases, with 7 bases remaining between them. CDR3 in amino acids: CASGEYQETQYF. The CDR3 coding sequence is TGTGCCAGCGGGGAGTACCAAGAGACCCAGTACTTC.

The chain carries TRBV19 and TRBJ1-4; 10 nucleotides match TRBD1. Germline loops: CDR1 LNHDA, CDR2 SQIVND (reference sequence). V shed 1 base, J shed 7 bases, and the junction held 9 bases outside the gene matches. CDR3 length equals 17 residues. CDR3 sequence (DNA): TGTGCCAGTAGTATAGTTCACGACAGGGGGCTGCGTGAAAAACTGTTTTTT. This gives the protein CASSIVHDRGLREKLFF.

The rearrangement uses TRBV24-1 and TRBJ2-2; TRBD2 matches at 11 bases. There are 17 residues in the CDR3. Germline CDR1 reads KGHDR; CDR2 reads SFDVKD. V trimming: 1 base; J trimming: 1 base; junction bases outside the gene matches: 1. The CDR3 DNA is TGTGCCACCAGTGATTTAGGGACTAGCGGGAACACCGGGGAGCTGTTTTTT. Amino acids: CATSDLGTSGNTGELFF.

A single count supports this clone. The CDR3 DNA is TGTGTATTGGAGCCGGGTCCCGTGGGTGGCTACACCTTC. It translates to CVLEPGPVGGYTF. This chain joins TRBV7-7 and TRBJ1-2, with D unclear. CDR3 length: 13 residues. Germline loops: CDR1 SSHAT, CDR2 FNYEAQ (reference sequence).

The chain recombines TRBV30 with TRBJ1-2; 9 nucleotides agree with TRBD1. The germline V gene has CDR1 GTSNPN and CDR2 SVGIG (reference sequence). The CDR3 runs to 15 residues. V lost 0 bases, J lost 2 bases, and 4 bases stayed unmatched. The CDR3 loop is CAWSVHGTGNYGYTF. In DNA form, the CDR3 reads TGTGCCTGGAGTGTACATGGGACAGGGAACTATGGCTACACCTTC.

The chain couples TRBV5-4 to TRBJ1-4; D call uncertain. Germline V lookup: CDR1 SGHNT, CDR2 YYREEE (reference sequence). With 0 bases removed from V and 0 bases from J, the gap between germline ends came to 3 bases. The length of the CDR3 is 14 residues. The CDR3 nucleotides are TGTGCCAGCAGCTTGGCTGCAACTAATGAAAAACTGTTTTTT. This gives the protein CASSLAATNEKLFF.

This chain connects TRBV27 to TRBJ2-4, with 7 nucleotides matching TRBD1. CDR3 size: 14 residues. J lost 6 bases, V lost 3 bases, and 5 bases had no gene match. Germline-derived CDR1 and CDR2 are MNHEY and SMNVEV (reference sequence). The CDR3 bases are TGTGCCAGCAGTTTCCCGGGACAGCCAAACATTCAGTACTTC. It translates to CASSFPGQPNIQYF.

The rearrangement joins TRBV30 to TRBJ2-5; D gene ambiguous. The CDR3 loop spans 11 amino acids. Trimming cost V 0 bases and J 4 bases, with 3 bases left between them. Germline-derived CDR1 and CDR2 are GTSNPN and SVGIG (reference sequence). Here the CDR3 reads CAWSVLETQYF. The CDR3 DNA reads as TGTGCCTGGAGTGTACTAGAGACCCAGTACTTC. Drawing the rest from reference TRBV30 and TRBJ2-5, the complete variable domain is SQTIHQWPATLVQPVGSPLSLECTVEGTSNPNLYWYRQAAGRGLQLLFYSVGIGQISSEVPQNLSASRPQDRQFILSSKKLLLSDSGFYLCAWSVLETQYFGPGTRLLVL.

The rearrangement links TRBV3-1 (or the pseudogene TRBV3-2) to TRBJ1-2, with a weak D call TRBD1 (6 bases). Trimming shortened V by 0 bases and J by 8 bases, and 16 bases separated the two germline ends. The germline CDR1 and CDR2 sequences are LGHDT and YNNKEL (reference sequence). The CDR3 extends over 15 amino acids. In DNA form, the CDR3 reads TGTGCCAGCAGCCAAGAACAACAGGGCTTTGGAGGCTACACCTTC. Amino acids: CASSQEQQGFGGYTF.

The chain is built from TRBV7-2 and TRBJ1-5; tentatively, D is TRBD1 (6 bases). The germline gives CDR1 SGHTA, CDR2 FQGNSA. CDR3 length: 13 residues. The V end lost 3 bases, the J end lost 4 bases, and 7 bases lay between the germline ends. CDR3 sequence (DNA): TGTGCCAGCAGCTTGGGGACAAATCAGCCCCAGCATTTT. This translates into CASSLGTNQPQHF.

Only a few counts were recorded for this clone. The chain links TRBV20-1 to TRBJ2-1; 9 bases are a match to TRBD2. The CDR3 runs to 14 residues. With 3 bases clipped from V and 10 bases from J, the junction kept 10 bases outside the gene matches. Germline CDR1 is DFQATT and CDR2 is SNEGSKA (reference sequence). CDR3 sequence (DNA): TGCAGTGCTAGTTCGGTAGCGGGAGTACGGGAGCAGTTCTTC. This translates into CSASSVAGVREQFF.

The V gene is TRBV5-1, the J gene TRBJ2-5, with D perhaps TRBD2 (7 bases). The CDR3 runs to 14 residues. V lost 1 base to trimming and J lost 3 bases, with 10 bases between them. Germline CDR1 and CDR2: SGHRS and YFSETQ. CDR3: CASSLRGGEETQYF. CDR3 in DNA: TGCGCCAGCAGCTTGAGGGGGGGCGAAGAGACCCAGTACTTC.

This clone is a singleton in its sample. V is TRBV7-8 and J is TRBJ1-2; 8 bases fit TRBD1. After removal of 0 bases from V and 3 bases from J, the junction contained 3 bases not matched to a gene. The germline CDR1 and CDR2 sequences are SGHVS and FQNEAQ. The CDR3 contains 15 residues. CDR3 sequence (DNA): TGTGCCAGCAGCTTAGCGCAGACAGGGGACTATGGCTACACCTTC. This gives the protein CASSLAQTGDYGYTF.

CDR3 protein: CASSYVRSGNTIYF. CDR3 in DNA: TGTGCCAGCAGTTACGTCAGGTCTGGAAACACCATATATTTT. The chain is built from TRBV6-5 and TRBJ1-3, with unresolved D. Deletions cut 2 bases from V and 1 base from J, with 6 bases between. The CDR3 is made up of 14 amino acids. The V gene's germline CDR1 is MNHEY and CDR2 SVGAGI.

The chain uses TRBV7-8 and TRBJ1-4; a weak D match, TRBD1 (6 bases). Between the trimmed V and J ends, which lost 4 bases and 7 bases, there was a span of 19 bases. The germline V gene has CDR1 SGHVS and CDR2 FQNEAQ. This CDR3 comprises 16 residues. The CDR3: CASSSRTAGAGEKLFF. The CDR3 DNA follows: TGTGCCAGCAGCTCCAGGACCGCAGGGGCAGGTGAAAAACTGTTTTTT.

The table lists this clone with a few counts. The chain carries TRBV19 and TRBJ1-2, with D perhaps TRBD1 (5 bases). V shed 5 bases and J shed 3 bases, with 7 bases lying between them. This CDR3 has 12 residues. Germline lookup yields CDR1 LNHDA and CDR2 SQIVND (reference sequence). The CDR3 here is CASSPQDYGYTF. The CDR3 DNA reads as TGTGCCAGTAGTCCACAGGACTATGGCTACACCTTC.

V is TRBV24-1 and J is TRBJ2-3, with 11 bases matching TRBD2. With 4 bases clipped from V and 4 bases from J, the junction kept 3 bases outside the gene matches. CDR1 KGHDR and CDR2 SFDVKD come from the germline V gene. The CDR3 extends over 15 amino acids. CDR3 DNA sequence: TGTGCCACCAGTGACTTAGCGGGGGGGCCAGATACGCAGTATTTT. Amino acids: CATSDLAGGPDTQYF.

The genes are TRBV7-3 and TRBJ1-4, with TRBD1 identical over 8 bases. This CDR3 has 14 residues. The ends lost 5 bases at V and 3 bases at J; junction bases unmatched: 2. Germline V gene lookup returns CDR1 SGHTA and CDR2 FQGTGA. The CDR3 region is CASSTRGPNEKLFF. DNA for the CDR3: TGTGCCAGCAGCACCAGGGGGCCTAATGAAAAACTGTTTTTT.

This clone came up a few times. This chain joins TRBV3-1 (or the pseudogene TRBV3-2) and TRBJ2-7; 10 bases are a match to TRBD2. V dropped 1 base and J dropped 5; count of bases not matched to a gene: 17. The CDR3 loop spans 19 amino acids. The germline CDR1 and CDR2 sequences are LGHDT and YNNKEL (reference sequence). The CDR3 nucleotides are TGTGCCAGCAGCCAAGCGACGGGACTAGCGACCCGGGCGGTGCACGAGCAGTACTTC. Its protein product is CASSQATGLATRAVHEQYF.